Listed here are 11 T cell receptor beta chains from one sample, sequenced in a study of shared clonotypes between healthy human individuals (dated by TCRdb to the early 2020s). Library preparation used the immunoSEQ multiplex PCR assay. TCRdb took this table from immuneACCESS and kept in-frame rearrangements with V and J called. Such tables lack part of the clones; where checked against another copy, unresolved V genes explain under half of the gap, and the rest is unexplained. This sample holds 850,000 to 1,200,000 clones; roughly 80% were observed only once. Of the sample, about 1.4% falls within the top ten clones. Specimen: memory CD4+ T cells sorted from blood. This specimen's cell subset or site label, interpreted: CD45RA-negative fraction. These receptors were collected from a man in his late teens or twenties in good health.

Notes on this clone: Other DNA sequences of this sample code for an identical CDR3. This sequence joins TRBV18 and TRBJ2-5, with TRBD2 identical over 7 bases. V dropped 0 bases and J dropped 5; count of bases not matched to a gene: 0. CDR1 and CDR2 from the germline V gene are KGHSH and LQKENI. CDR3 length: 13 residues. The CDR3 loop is CASSPPGGETQYF. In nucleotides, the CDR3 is TGTGCCAGCTCACCACCGGGAGGGGAGACCCAGTACTTC.

CDR3 nucleotide sequence: TGTGCCAGCAGTGACGGGACACTTGTAGCCCAGGCGGGGGCTTTCTTT. Its translation: CASSDGTLVAQAGAFF. The rearrangement joins TRBV6-1 to TRBJ1-1; maybe TRBD1 (6 bases). Germline-derived CDR1 and CDR2 are MNHNS and SASEGT. V was cut by 3 bases and J by 11 bases, with 25 bases left in between. The length of the CDR3 is 16 residues.

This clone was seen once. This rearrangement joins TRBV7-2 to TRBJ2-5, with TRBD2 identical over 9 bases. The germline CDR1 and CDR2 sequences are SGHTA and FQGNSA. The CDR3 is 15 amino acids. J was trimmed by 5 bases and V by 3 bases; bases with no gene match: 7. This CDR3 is CASSFVAGGRETQYF. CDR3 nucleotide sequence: TGTGCCAGCAGCTTTGTCGCGGGGGGGCGGGAGACCCAGTACTTC. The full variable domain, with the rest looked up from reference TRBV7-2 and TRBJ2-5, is GAGVSQSPSNKVTEKGKDVELRCDPISGHTALYWYRQSLGQGLEFLIYFQGNSAPDKSGLPSDRFSAERTGGSVSTLTIQRTQQEDSAVYLCASSFVAGGRETQYFGPGTRLLVL.

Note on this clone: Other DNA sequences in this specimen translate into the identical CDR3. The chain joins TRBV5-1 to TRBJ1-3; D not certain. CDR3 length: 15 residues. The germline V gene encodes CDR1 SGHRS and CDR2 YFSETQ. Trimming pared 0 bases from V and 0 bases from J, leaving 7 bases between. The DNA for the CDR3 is TGCGCCAGCAGCTTGGGCGGAAACTCTGGAAACACCATATATTTT. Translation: CASSLGGNSGNTIYF. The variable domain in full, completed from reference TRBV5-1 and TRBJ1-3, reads KAGVTQTPRYLIKTRGQQVTLSCSPISGHRSVSWYQQTPGQGLQFLFEYFSETQRNKGNFPGRFSGRQFSNSRSEMNVSTLELGDSALYLCASSLGGNSGNTIYFGEGSWLTVV.

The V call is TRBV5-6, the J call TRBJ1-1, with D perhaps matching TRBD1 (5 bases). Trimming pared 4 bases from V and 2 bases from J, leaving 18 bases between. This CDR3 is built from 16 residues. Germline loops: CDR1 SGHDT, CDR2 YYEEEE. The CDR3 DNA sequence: TGTGCCAGCAGCGGGGGGATGATTACGGTCAACACTGAAGCTTTCTTT. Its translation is CASSGGMITVNTEAFF.

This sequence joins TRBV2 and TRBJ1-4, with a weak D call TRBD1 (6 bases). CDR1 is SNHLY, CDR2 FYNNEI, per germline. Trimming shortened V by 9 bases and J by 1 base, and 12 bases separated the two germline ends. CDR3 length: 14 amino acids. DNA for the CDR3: TGTGCCAGTAACCTGGACAGAACTAATGAAAAACTGTTTTTT. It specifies CASNLDRTNEKLFF.

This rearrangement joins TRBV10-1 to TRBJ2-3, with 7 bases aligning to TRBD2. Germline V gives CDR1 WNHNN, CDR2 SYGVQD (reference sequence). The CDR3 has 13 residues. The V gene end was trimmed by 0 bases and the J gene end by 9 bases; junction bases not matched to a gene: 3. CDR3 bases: TGCGCCAGCAGTGAGTCGATGGGGGGGACGCAGTATTTT. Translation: CASSESMGGTQYF.

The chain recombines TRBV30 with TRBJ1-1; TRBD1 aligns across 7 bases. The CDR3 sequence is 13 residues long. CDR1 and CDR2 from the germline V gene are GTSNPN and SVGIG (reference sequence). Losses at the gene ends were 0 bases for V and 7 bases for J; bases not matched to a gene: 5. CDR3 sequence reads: CAWSVNRGSEAFF. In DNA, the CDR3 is TGTGCCTGGAGTGTAAACAGGGGTAGTGAAGCTTTCTTT.

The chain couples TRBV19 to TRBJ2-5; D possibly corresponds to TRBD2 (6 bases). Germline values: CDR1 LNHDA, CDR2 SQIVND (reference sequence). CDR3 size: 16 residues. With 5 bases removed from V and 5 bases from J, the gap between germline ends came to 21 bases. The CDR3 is CASSPMGAGAGETQYF. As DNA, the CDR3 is TGTGCCAGTAGTCCAATGGGAGCGGGTGCAGGCGAGACCCAGTACTTC. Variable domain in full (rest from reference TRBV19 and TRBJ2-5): DGGITQSPKYLFRKEGQNVTLSCEQNLNHDAMYWYRQDPGQGLRLIYYSQIVNDFQKGDIAEGYSVSREKKESFPLTVTSAQKNPTAFYLCASSPMGAGAGETQYFGPGTRLLVL.

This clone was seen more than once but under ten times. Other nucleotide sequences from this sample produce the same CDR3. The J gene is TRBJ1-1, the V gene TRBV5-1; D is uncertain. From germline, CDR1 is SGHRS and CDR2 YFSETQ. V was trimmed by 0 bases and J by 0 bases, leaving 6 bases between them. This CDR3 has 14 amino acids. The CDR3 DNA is TGCGCCAGCAGCTTGGGGACGGTGAACACTGAAGCTTTCTTT. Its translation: CASSLGTVNTEAFF. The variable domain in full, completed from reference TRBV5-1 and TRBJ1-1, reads KAGVTQTPRYLIKTRGQQVTLSCSPISGHRSVSWYQQTPGQGLQFLFEYFSETQRNKGNFPGRFSGRQFSNSRSEMNVSTLELGDSALYLCASSLGTVNTEAFFGQGTRLTVV.

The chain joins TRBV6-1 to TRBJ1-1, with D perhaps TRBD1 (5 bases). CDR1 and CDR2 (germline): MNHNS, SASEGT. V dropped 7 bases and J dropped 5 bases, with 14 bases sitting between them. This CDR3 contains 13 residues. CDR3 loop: CASIVGPGTEAFF. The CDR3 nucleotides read TGTGCCAGCATCGTAGGCCCAGGGACTGAAGCTTTCTTT.